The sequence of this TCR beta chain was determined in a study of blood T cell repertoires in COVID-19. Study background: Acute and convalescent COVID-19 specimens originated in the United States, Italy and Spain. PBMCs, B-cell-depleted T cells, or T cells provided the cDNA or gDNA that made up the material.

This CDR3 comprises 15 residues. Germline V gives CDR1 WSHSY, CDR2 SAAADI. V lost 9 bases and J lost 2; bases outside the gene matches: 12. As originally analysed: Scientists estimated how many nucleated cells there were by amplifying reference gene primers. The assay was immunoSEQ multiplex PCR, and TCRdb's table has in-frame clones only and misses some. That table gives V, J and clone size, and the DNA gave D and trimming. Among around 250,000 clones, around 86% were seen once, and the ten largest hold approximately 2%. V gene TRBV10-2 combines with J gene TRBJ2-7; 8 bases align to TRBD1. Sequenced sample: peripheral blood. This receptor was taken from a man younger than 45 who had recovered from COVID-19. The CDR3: CASGKGRGLTYEQYF. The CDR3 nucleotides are TGCGCCAGTGGGAAGGGCAGGGGGCTAACCTACGAGCAGTACTTC.